Following are 17 T cell receptor beta chains from one sample sequenced in a study of blood T cells in healthy people across ages. A sample-barcoded 5' primer and a J-beta primer mix were used in a second PCR of roughly 7 to 11 cycles. TCRdb used MiXCR to reprocess the 5' RACE reads, holding one entry per CDR3 protein. The table includes roughly 1,300,000 distinct CDR3 sequences, approximately 63% detected once. Sequencing input: blood. The receptors were sampled from a man aged 18 to 29 in good health.

V gene TRBV7-2 combines with J gene TRBJ2-3, with 11 nucleotides matching TRBD2. This CDR3 region has 16 residues. The V and J ends lost 3 bases and 2 bases, in that order; junction bases with no gene match: 4. Germline V gives CDR1 SGHTA, CDR2 FQGNSA. The chain's CDR3 is CASSFRTSGYTDTQYF. CDR3 coding DNA: TGTGCCAGCAGCTTCCGGACTAGCGGGTACACAGATACGCAGTATTTT.

The J gene is TRBJ2-7, the V gene TRBV6-2 or TRBV6-3; D could derive from TRBD1 or TRBD2 (5 bases each). The J call may be wrong; the DNA end is better matched by TRBJ2-5. The V gene's germline CDR1 is MNHEY and CDR2 SVGEGT. The CDR3 is 13 amino acids. The CDR3 loop reads CASVTRAAGTQYF. In DNA form, the CDR3 reads TGTGCCAGCGTAACCAGGGCCGCGGGGACCCAGTACTTC.

There are a few counts of this clonotype. The chain links TRBV10-3 to TRBJ2-1, with TRBD2 as a possible D gene (5 bases). Germline V gene data show CDR1 as ENHRY and CDR2 as SYGVKD. The CDR3 has 14 residues. V was clipped by 0 bases and J by 5 bases, with 8 bases between them. The CDR3 reads CAISESSAHNEQFF. The CDR3 nucleotides are TGTGCCATCAGTGAGTCTAGCGCCCACAATGAGCAGTTCTTC.

J is TRBJ2-1 and V is TRBV7-2; TRBD2 matches at 7 bases. Matching the DNA end better, TRBJ2-7 makes the J call doubtful. Germline V gene lookup returns CDR1 SGHTA and CDR2 FQGNSA. The CDR3 length is 14 residues. The CDR3 DNA is TGTGCCAGCAGCCTGGGACTATCCTACAATGAGCAGTACTTC. Its translation is CASSLGLSYNEQYF.

The rearrangement links TRBV6-1 to TRBJ2-3; no firm D call. V shed 1 base and J shed 2 bases, with 7 bases lying between them. There are 14 residues in the CDR3. CDR1 is MNHNS, CDR2 SASEGT, per germline. The CDR3 is CASSEGRPTDTQYF. The CDR3 DNA reads as TGTGCCAGCAGTGAAGGGAGACCCACAGATACGCAGTATTTT.

This chain connects TRBV20-1 to TRBJ2-7; D gene unclear. The CDR3 loop spans 12 amino acids. Germline CDR1 reads DFQATT; CDR2 reads SNEGSKA (reference sequence). With 3 bases removed from V and 10 bases from J, the gap between germline ends came to 16 bases. CDR3 DNA sequence: TGCAGTGCTAGTCAGAAGGCTTGGGCCCAGTACTTC. It is translated as CSASQKAWAQYF.

V is TRBV12-3 or TRBV12-4 and J is TRBJ2-7; D is unresolved. This CDR3 has 13 residues. The V and J ends lost 7 bases and 2 bases respectively, with 12 bases between them. In nucleotides, the CDR3 is TGTGCCAGCAACCCGGACGGAACCTACGAGCAGTACTTC. Protein sequence: CASNPDGTYEQYF.

In this sample, this clonotype turned up a few times. The chain links TRBV28 to TRBJ2-7, with 7 positions matching TRBD2. Trimming cost V 6 bases and J 0 bases; bases outside gene matches: 8. CDR3 length: 15 amino acids. CDR1 MDHEN and CDR2 SYDVKM come from the germline V gene. The CDR3: CASSPLGLVSYEQYF. The CDR3 nucleotides read TGTGCCAGCAGCCCACTTGGACTAGTCTCCTACGAGCAGTACTTC.

This chain joins TRBV12-3 or TRBV12-4 and TRBJ1-2; a possible D gene is TRBD1 (5 bases). The CDR3 runs to 13 residues. Trimming removed 7 bases at V and 10 bases at J, with 19 bases between. The CDR3 here is CASISGPIADYTF. The CDR3 coding sequence is TGTGCCAGCATATCAGGGCCGATCGCCGACTACACCTTC.

This clonotype has just a few counts. The V and J genes are TRBV6-2 or TRBV6-3 and TRBJ2-2, with D hard to call. The length of the CDR3 is 12 residues. CDR1 and CDR2 from the germline V gene are MNHEY and SVGEGT. Trimming removed 2 bases from V and 5 bases from J, with 3 bases in between. CDR3: CASSYHTGELFF. The CDR3 region has the DNA TGTGCCAGCAGTTACCATACCGGGGAGCTGTTTTTT.

The CDR3 DNA reads TGTGCCACCAAGCTTCTAGCGGGGGGTTACAATGAGCAGTTCTTC. Amino acids: CATKLLAGGYNEQFF. This rearrangement joins TRBV6-2 or TRBV6-3 to TRBJ2-1; 11 nucleotides align to TRBD2. CDR1 is MNHEY and CDR2 is SVGEGT in the germline V gene. The length of the CDR3 is 15 residues. V trimming: 10 bases; J trimming: 4 bases; junction bases outside the gene matches: 9.

The V gene is TRBV4-1, the J gene TRBJ2-3, with TRBD1 matching over 10 bases. This CDR3 has 18 residues. CDR1 and CDR2 (germline): MGHRA, YSYEKL. V shed 4 bases, J shed 2 bases, and the junction held 12 bases outside the gene matches. The CDR3 region has the DNA TGCGCCAGCAGCCGCGGGACAGGGGCTTTCGGCCACACAGATACGCAGTATTTT. It yields the protein CASSRGTGAFGHTDTQYF.

Written as DNA, the CDR3 is TGCGCCAGCAGCTTGGGGCAGGGGGCCCGTCTCTTGAATGAGCAGTTCTTC. Translating gives CASSLGQGARLLNEQFF. V and J are TRBV5-1 and TRBJ2-1; TRBD1 matches 8 bases. The CDR3 loop spans 17 amino acids. The J segment lost 7 bases and the V segment lost 0 bases, leaving 12 bases of the junction unmatched. The germline gives CDR1 SGHRS, CDR2 YFSETQ.

This clonotype was seen a few times. This chain connects TRBV7-9 to TRBJ2-7; D is perhaps TRBD1 (6 bases). Germline CDR1 and CDR2: SEHNR and FQNEAQ (reference sequence). V shed 5 bases and J shed 5 bases, with 16 bases lying between them. The CDR3 is made up of 14 amino acids. CDR3 loop: CASSPSLGANEQYF. In DNA, the CDR3 is TGTGCCAGCAGCCCAAGTTTGGGGGCCAACGAGCAGTACTTC.

A single count supports this clonotype. This chain connects TRBV2 to TRBJ1-4; TRBD1 agrees at 8 bases. CDR3 length: 15 residues. Germline-derived CDR1 and CDR2 are SNHLY and FYNNEI. V lost 7 bases to trimming and J lost 4 bases; unmatched junction nucleotides: 8. CDR3 residues: CASKSQGARNEKLFF. The CDR3 coding sequence is TGTGCCAGCAAGTCCCAGGGGGCGCGTAATGAAAAACTGTTTTTT.

This chain joins TRBV18 and TRBJ1-2, with unresolved D. V was shortened by 2 bases and J by 3 bases, with 10 bases between the two germline ends. The CDR3 spans 14 residues. Looked up from germline, CDR1 is KGHSH and CDR2 is LQKENI. The CDR3 here is CASSPATHYYGYTF. CDR3 DNA: TGTGCCAGCTCACCAGCGACACACTACTATGGCTACACCTTC.

CDR3 bases: TGTGCCAGCAGCTCAGGACAGGGAGTGGTCCACTATGGCTACACCTTC. It specifies CASSSGQGVVHYGYTF. The chain employs TRBV5-5 and TRBJ1-2; TRBD1 matches at 8 bases. The CDR3 consists of 16 residues. From germline, CDR1 is SGHKS and CDR2 YYEKEE (reference sequence). V was pared by 3 bases and J by 3 bases, with 10 bases of the junction left unmatched.